Listed below are T cell receptor beta chains from one sample, sequenced in a study of CD8 T cells in ankylosing spondylitis. TCRdb passed the 5' RACE reads through MiXCR, listing each CDR3 protein once. This table holds around 99,000 distinct CDR3 sequences, about 8.1% found once. The material sequenced was blood, either unsorted or a sorted T cell fraction (not recorded which). The receptors shown here come from a male donor with ankylosing spondylitis or in good health (not recorded which). Each CDR3 is given with its conserved first and last residue. The D gene is left open where the match is weak. Where a row states a size, it is once, few, many or the class of an expanded clone; other rows omit it.

d_call j_call v_call clone_size cdr3_aa cdr3_nt
NA TRBJ2-7 TRBV29-1 many CSVVIGGYSYEQYF TGCAGCGTTGTTATAGGAGGGTACTCCTACGAGCAGTACTTC
NA TRBJ1-2 TRBV12-3/TRBV12-4 many CASTEPGREGYGYTF TGTGCCAGCACCGAACCGGGCAGGGAAGGGTATGGCTACACCTTC
TRBD1 TRBJ1-4 TRBV6-1 many CATLAGTGNLEKLFF TGTGCCACCCTAGCCGGGACAGGGAATCTAGAAAAACTGTTTTTT
NA TRBJ2-7 TRBV11-2 many CASSLEYSPYEQYF TGTGCCAGCAGCTTAGAATACAGTCCCTACGAGCAGTACTTC
NA TRBJ1-6 TRBV10-3 many CATHQGLVQYNSPLHF TGTGCCACCCACCAGGGTTTAGTACAATATAATTCACCCCTCCACTTT
NA TRBJ2-5 TRBV6-5 many CASSYQGGRAQETQYF TGTGCCAGCAGTTACCAAGGGGGTAGAGCACAAGAGACCCAGTACTTC
NA TRBJ2-1 TRBV27 many CASSLGRGYEQFF TGTGCCAGCAGTTTGGGCAGGGGATATGAGCAGTTCTTC
NA TRBJ2-3 TRBV20-1 many CSADDRFLSTRTDTQYF TGCAGTGCTGACGACAGATTCCTCTCGACTCGCACAGATACGCAGTATTTT
TRBD1 TRBJ2-7 TRBV5-1 many CASSLRGQGAQGGGYEQYF TGCGCCAGCAGCTTGAGGGGACAGGGGGCTCAAGGAGGTGGCTACGAGCAGTACTTC
TRBD2 TRBJ2-7 TRBV5-1 NA CASSLKTSGGFTLYEQYF TGCGCCAGCAGCTTAAAGACTAGCGGGGGGTTCACCCTCTACGAGCAGTACTTC